Listed below are T cell receptor beta chains from one sample, sequenced in a study of T cell repertoires in ileal Crohn's disease. The table came from immunoSEQ multiplex PCR; TCRdb's copy has only in-frame clones and leaves some out. The table lists roughly 30,000 clones, about 82% of them singletons, with roughly 19% in the top ten. Specimen: ileal tissue. The receptors were gathered from an adult with Crohn's disease. Each CDR3 is given with its conserved first and last residue. The order of the fields is V gene, J gene, CDR3 protein.

TRBV6-6	TRBJ1-5	CASSGQGAGQPQHF
TRBV9	TRBJ2-7	CASSVGTGPYEQYF
TRBV2	TRBJ1-1	CATQQGRINTEAFF
TRBV5-6	TRBJ2-7	CASSLEGRPTYEQYF
TRBV30	TRBJ2-7	CAWASGVEQYF
TRBV11-2	TRBJ2-7	CASSFRGDEQYF
TRBV4-3	TRBJ2-4	CASSQDSEGAGNIQYF
TRBV5-4	TRBJ2-2	CASSKAGGNTGELFF
TRBV27	TRBJ2-3	CASSPRFGPKYTDTQYF
TRBV19	TRBJ1-1	CASSPRTVRNTEAFF